Following are 16 T cell receptor beta chains from one sample sequenced in a study of tumor-infiltrating lymphocytes in primary liver carcinoma. Starting material for RNA and DNA co-extraction consisted of about 20-30 mg of unsorted bulk tissue. With around 450 ng total RNA as template and a constant-region primer, TCR beta cDNA was made. Three nested multiplex PCR rounds, a slightly modified ARM-PCR method, built the TCR beta libraries. TRBV1-TRBV30 forward primers paired with a C-beta reverse primer were used in the first two PCR rounds, which ran 9 to 10 cycles each. TCRdb re-analysed the multiplex PCR reads in MiXCR, keeping a single row per CDR3 protein. The sample lists about 43,000 distinct CDR3 sequences, approximately 70% seen once, with 15% to 20% in the top ten. Sequencing was carried out using liver tumor tissue from sampling region 2. The subset denotes: tumor region T2, inferior pole. These TCRs come from a man aged 40-50 years with primary liver carcinoma and hepatitis B virus infection.

Only one count was recorded for this clonotype. Relative to the germline gene, one junction end is altered; a read error may explain this. The V and J genes are TRBV11-2 and TRBJ2-6; 8 nucleotides align to TRBD1. CDR3 length: 21 residues. Germline V lookup: CDR1 SGHAT, CDR2 FQNNGV. The CDR3 spells CASSMGGDRGTTLSGVNVPTF. The CDR3 region has the DNA TGTGCCAGCAGCATGGGGGGAGACAGGGGCACTACCCTCTCTGGGGTCAACGTCCCGACTTTC.

This chain links TRBV5-4 with TRBJ2-1, with TRBD2 as a possible D gene (6 bases). Germline V gives CDR1 SGHNT, CDR2 YYREEE (reference sequence). This CDR3 spans 15 amino acids. The V end lost 6 bases, the J end lost 8 bases, and 21 bases lay between the germline ends. The CDR3 DNA is TGTGCCAGCAACTCGGGATCTAGCGATATCTATGAGCAGTTCTTC. Protein product: CASNSGSSDIYEQFF.

This clonotype was seen ten or more times. The gene calls are TRBV7-9 and TRBJ2-7; TRBD2 might be the D (5 bases). Germline CDR1 is SEHNR and CDR2 is FQNEAQ (reference sequence). The CDR3 loop spans 13 amino acids. Deletions cut 1 base from V and 7 bases from J, with 11 bases between. In nucleotides, the CDR3 is TGTGCCAGCAGCTTAGTGGGAGTGGGGGAGCAGTACTTC. Residues: CASSLVGVGEQYF.

Notes on this clonotype: At one end, the junction sequence differs from germline, possibly due to a read error. The rearrangement links TRBV30 to TRBJ1-1; D unresolved. The CDR3 runs 13 residues. Germline V gives CDR1 GTSNPN, CDR2 SVGIG (reference sequence). CDR3 coding DNA: TGTGCCTGGAATGTAAAGGGAGGTAAAGAAGCTTTCTTC. Its translation is CAWNVKGGKEAFF.

A word on this clonotype: One junction end does not reproduce the germline sequence, and a read error may be involved. The chain recombines TRBV29-1 with TRBJ2-1, with a weak D call TRBD1 (6 bases). CDR3 size: 13 residues. CDR1 is SQVTM and CDR2 is ANQGSEA in the germline V gene. CDR3 coding DNA: TGCAGCGTTGAGATGGGGGCGTCCAATGGGCAGTTCTTC. Its translation is CSVEMGASNGQFF.

To note about this clonotype: A junction end diverges from the germline sequence, so it may reflect a read error. This rearrangement joins TRBV5-4 to TRBJ2-3, with D uncertain. Germline V gene lookup returns CDR1 SGHNT and CDR2 YYREEE (reference sequence). The CDR3 contains 14 residues. Here the CDR3 DNA reads TGTGCCAGCAGCTTGCCTGAGACAATAGATACCCAGTATTTT. It specifies CASSLPETIDTQYF. Looking up the rest from reference TRBV5-4 and TRBJ2-3 gives the full variable domain: ETGVTQSPTHLIKTRGQQVTLRCSSQSGHNTVSWYQQALGQGPQFIFQYYREEENGRGNFPPRFSGLQFPNYSSELNVNALELDDSALYLCASSLPETIDTQYFGPGTRLTVL.

Relative to its sample, this clonotype is medium-sized. The J gene is TRBJ1-2, the V gene TRBV28; 7 nucleotides align to TRBD1. Germline V gene sequence: CDR1 MDHEN, CDR2 SYDVKM. The CDR3 consists of 13 residues. The V gene end was trimmed by 3 bases and the J gene end by 5 bases; junction bases not matched to a gene: 3. The CDR3 spells CASSLEGAYGYTF. DNA for the CDR3: TGTGCCAGCAGTTTGGAGGGGGCTTATGGCTACACCTTC.

This chain uses TRBV6-6 with TRBJ1-2; 7 bases agree with TRBD1. V dropped 8 bases and J dropped 13; count of bases not matched to a gene: 25. Per germline, CDR1 MNHNY and CDR2 SVGAGI (reference sequence). This CDR3 has 16 amino acids. This CDR3 is CASGGVRDRVNYGCTF. The CDR3 bases are TGTGCCAGCGGGGGGGTCCGGGACAGAGTTAACTATGGTTGCACCTTC.

Concerning this clonotype itself: The conserved phenylalanine or tryptophan normally closing the CDR3 is absent here, so this likely arose from a read error. V usage is TRBV11-3 and J usage is TRBJ2-7; D may correspond to TRBD1 or TRBD2 (5 bases each). The CDR3 consists of 12 residues. The germline V gene has CDR1 SGHNT and CDR2 YENEEA. The CDR3 DNA follows: TGTACAAGCAGCTCCCAATGGGGGGAGCAGTACTTA. Translation gives CTSSSQWGEQYL.

The gene calls are TRBV29-1 and TRBJ2-5; no reliable D call. With 8 bases removed from V and 1 base from J, the gap between germline ends came to 14 bases. CDR3 length: 13 amino acids. The germline CDR1 and CDR2 sequences are SQVTM and ANQGSEA. This CDR3 reads CSTFISGQETQYF. The CDR3 nucleotides read TGCAGCACGTTCATATCCGGCCAAGAGACCCAGTACTTC.

To note about this clonotype: The final CDR3 position lacks the conserved phenylalanine or tryptophan, pointing to a likely read error. Because the CDR3's place on the DNA is in doubt, the DNA is left out and the CDR3 is given as listed by TCRdb. This sequence joins TRBV11-1 and TRBJ2-3; TRBD2, the table's D call, was not compared with the DNA. CDR1 is SGHAT and CDR2 is FQDESV in the germline V gene (reference sequence). The CDR3 is 16 residues long, ends included. The CDR3 loop reads CASSPSPSGKASTQNL.

Concerning this clonotype itself: A junction end diverges from the germline sequence, so it may reflect a read error. The chain links TRBV6-1 to TRBJ2-2; 7 bases map to TRBD1. The CDR3 runs 18 residues. Germline CDR1 reads MNHNS; CDR2 reads SASEGT. CDR3 residues: CASSEALPGGANTGELFF. In DNA, the CDR3 is TGTGCCAGCAGTGAAGCACTTCCAGGGGGAGCGAACACCGGGGAGCTATTTTTT.

Of note for this clonotype: An end of the junction does not agree with germline; a read error may underlie this. V and J are TRBV11-3 and TRBJ2-3, with 14 bases lining up with TRBD2. The CDR3 runs to 17 residues. CDR1 and CDR2 from the germline V gene are SGHNT and YENEEA. Here the CDR3 reads CASNLGTSGGQTDAQYF. CDR3 nucleotides: TGTGCCAGCAACCTTGGGACTAGCGGGGGTCAAACAGATGCGCAGTATTTT. Looking up the rest from reference TRBV11-3 and TRBJ2-3 gives the full variable domain: EAGVVQSPRYKIIEKKQPVAFWCNPISGHNTLYWYLQNLGQGPELLIRYENEEAVDDSQLPKDRFSAERLKGVDSTLKIQPAELGDSAVYLCASNLGTSGGQTDAQYFGPGTRLTVL.

Notes on this clonotype: Germline and junction disagree at one end, which may indicate a read error. This chain connects TRBV11-2 to TRBJ2-2; TRBD1 aligns across 10 bases. Germline CDR1 is SGHAT and CDR2 is FQNNGV. CDR3 length: 15 residues. Written as DNA, the CDR3 is TGTGCCAGCAGCTTGGGGACAGGGGCGACCGGGGAGCTGTTTTTC. Translation gives CASSLGTGATGELFF.

The chain is built from TRBV28 and TRBJ2-2; TRBD2 aligns across 10 bases. CDR3 length equals 17 residues. The V gene's germline CDR1 is MDHEN and CDR2 SYDVKM. V dropped 7 bases and J dropped 6; count of bases not matched to a gene: 14. This CDR3 is CASIPNGPAGGAGELFF. DNA of the CDR3: TGTGCCAGCATTCCCAACGGGCCAGCGGGAGGGGCCGGGGAGCTGTTTTTT.

Remarks on this clonotype: A read error may account for a junction end that differs from germline. J is TRBJ1-1 and V is TRBV6-1; D ambiguous. The germline V gene encodes CDR1 MNHNS and CDR2 SASEGT. The CDR3 has 17 amino acids. The CDR3 spells CASVEAQLGRLNTEAFF. In DNA form, the CDR3 reads TGTGCCAGCGTTGAAGCGCAATTAGGCAGGCTGAACACTGAGGCTTTCTTT.